This T cell receptor beta chain was recovered during a study of shared clonotypes between healthy human individuals. Measured with immunoSEQ multiplex PCR; TCRdb has only the in-frame clones, and not every one. The sample yields roughly 2 million clones, roughly 95% seen once. The CDR3 sequence is 15 residues long. J lost 2 bases, V lost 6 bases, and 5 bases had no gene match. Germline V gives CDR1 MNHEY, CDR2 SVGAGI. This sequence was found in a man younger than 35 in good health. The chain joins TRBV6-5 to TRBJ2-7; 12 bases line up with TRBD2. Source material: naive CD4+ T cells sorted from blood. The subset here: CD45RA+ positively selected. This CDR3 is CASRGLAGIPYEQYF. CDR3 nucleotide sequence: TGTGCCAGCAGAGGACTAGCGGGAATACCCTACGAGCAGTACTTC.